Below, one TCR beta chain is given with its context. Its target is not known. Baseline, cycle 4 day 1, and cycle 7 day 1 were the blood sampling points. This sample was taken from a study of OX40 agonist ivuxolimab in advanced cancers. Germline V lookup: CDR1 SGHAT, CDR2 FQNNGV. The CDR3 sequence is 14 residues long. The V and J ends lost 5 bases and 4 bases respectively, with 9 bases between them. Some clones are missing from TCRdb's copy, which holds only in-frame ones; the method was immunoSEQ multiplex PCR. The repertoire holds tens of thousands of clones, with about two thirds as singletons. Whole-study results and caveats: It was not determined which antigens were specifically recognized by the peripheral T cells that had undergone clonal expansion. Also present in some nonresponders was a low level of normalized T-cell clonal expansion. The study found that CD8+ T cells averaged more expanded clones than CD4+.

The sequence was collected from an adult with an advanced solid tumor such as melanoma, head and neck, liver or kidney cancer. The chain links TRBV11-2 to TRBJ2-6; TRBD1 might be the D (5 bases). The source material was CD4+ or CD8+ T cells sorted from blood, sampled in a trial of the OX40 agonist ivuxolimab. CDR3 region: CASSPGFGANVLTF. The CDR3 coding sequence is TGTGCCAGCAGCCCAGGGTTCGGGGCCAACGTCCTGACTTTC.